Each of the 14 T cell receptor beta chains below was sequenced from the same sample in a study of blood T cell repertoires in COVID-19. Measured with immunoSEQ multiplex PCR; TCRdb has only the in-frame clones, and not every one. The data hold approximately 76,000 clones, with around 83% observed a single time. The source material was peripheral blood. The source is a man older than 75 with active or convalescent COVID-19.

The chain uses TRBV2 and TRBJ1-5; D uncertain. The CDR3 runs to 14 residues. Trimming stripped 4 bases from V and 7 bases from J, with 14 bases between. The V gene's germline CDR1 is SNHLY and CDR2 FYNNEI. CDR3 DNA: TGTGCCAGCAGTGGGCTCTGGCCTTCGCAGCCCCAGCATTTT. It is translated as CASSGLWPSQPQHF.

CDR3 DNA sequence: TGTGCCAGCAGCCAGGGACTAGCGGATCTTTACGAGCAGTACTTC. This sequence encodes CASSQGLADLYEQYF. This chain connects TRBV7-8 to TRBJ2-7; 11 nucleotides match TRBD2. Unmatched junction bases numbered 7, after V lost 5 bases and J lost 4 bases. The germline gives CDR1 SGHVS, CDR2 FQNEAQ. This CDR3 contains 15 residues.

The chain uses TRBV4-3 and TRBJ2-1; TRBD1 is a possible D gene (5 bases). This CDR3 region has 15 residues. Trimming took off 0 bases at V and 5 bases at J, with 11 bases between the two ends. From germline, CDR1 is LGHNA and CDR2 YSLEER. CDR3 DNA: TGCGCCAGCAGCCAAGATCCAGGGCTCGACAATGAGCAGTTCTTC. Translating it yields CASSQDPGLDNEQFF.

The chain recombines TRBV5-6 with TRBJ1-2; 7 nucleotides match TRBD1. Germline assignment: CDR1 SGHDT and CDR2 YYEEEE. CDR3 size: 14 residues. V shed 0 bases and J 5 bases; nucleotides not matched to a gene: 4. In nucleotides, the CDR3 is TGTGCCAGCAGCTTGGGTGACAGGGAGTATGGCTACACCTTC. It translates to CASSLGDREYGYTF.

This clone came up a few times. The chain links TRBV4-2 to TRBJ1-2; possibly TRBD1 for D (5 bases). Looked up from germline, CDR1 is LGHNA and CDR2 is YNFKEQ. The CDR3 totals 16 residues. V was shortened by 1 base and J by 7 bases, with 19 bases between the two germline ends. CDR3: CASSQAPGGEIGGYTF. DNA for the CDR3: TGTGCCAGCAGCCAAGCTCCAGGAGGGGAAATTGGTGGCTACACCTTC.

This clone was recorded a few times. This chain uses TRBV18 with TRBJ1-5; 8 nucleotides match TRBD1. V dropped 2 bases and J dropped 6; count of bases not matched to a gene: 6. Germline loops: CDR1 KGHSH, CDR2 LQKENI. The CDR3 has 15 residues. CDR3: CASSPEDRDTQPQHF. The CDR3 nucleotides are TGTGCCAGCTCACCAGAGGACAGGGATACTCAGCCCCAGCATTTT.

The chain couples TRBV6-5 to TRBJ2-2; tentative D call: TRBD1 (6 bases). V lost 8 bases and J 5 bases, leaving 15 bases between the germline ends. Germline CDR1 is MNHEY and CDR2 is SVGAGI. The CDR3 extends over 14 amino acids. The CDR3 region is CASEKQGGTGELFF. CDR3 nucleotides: TGTGCCAGCGAGAAACAGGGCGGGACCGGGGAGCTGTTTTTT.

The CDR3 nucleotides are TGTGCCAGCAGCCAGTTAGCGGGCACAGATACGCAGTATTTT. It encodes CASSQLAGTDTQYF. The chain carries TRBV14 and TRBJ2-3; D possibly corresponds to TRBD2 (6 bases). Trimming removed 3 bases at V and 1 base at J, with 8 bases between. The germline V gene has CDR1 SGHDN and CDR2 FVKESK. This CDR3 spans 14 amino acids. Together with reference TRBV14 and TRBJ2-3, the CDR3 gives the full variable domain: EAGVTQFPSHSVIEKGQTVTLRCDPISGHDNLYWYRRVMGKEIKFLLHFVKESKQDESGMPNNRFLAERTGGTYSTLKVQPAELEDSGVYFCASSQLAGTDTQYFGPGTRLTVL.

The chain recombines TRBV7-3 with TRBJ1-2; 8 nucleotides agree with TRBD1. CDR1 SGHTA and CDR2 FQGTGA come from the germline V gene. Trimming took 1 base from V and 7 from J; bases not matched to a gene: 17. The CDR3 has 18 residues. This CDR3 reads CASSLSPFGGQGTGGYTF. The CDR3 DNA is TGTGCCAGCAGCTTAAGCCCGTTTGGAGGACAGGGTACGGGTGGCTACACCTTC.

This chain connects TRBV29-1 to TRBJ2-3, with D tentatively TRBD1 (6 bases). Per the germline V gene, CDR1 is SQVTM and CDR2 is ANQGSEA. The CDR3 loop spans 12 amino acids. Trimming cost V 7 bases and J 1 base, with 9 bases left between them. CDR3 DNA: TGCAGCGCGGACAGTGGCACAGATACGCAGTATTTT. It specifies CSADSGTDTQYF.

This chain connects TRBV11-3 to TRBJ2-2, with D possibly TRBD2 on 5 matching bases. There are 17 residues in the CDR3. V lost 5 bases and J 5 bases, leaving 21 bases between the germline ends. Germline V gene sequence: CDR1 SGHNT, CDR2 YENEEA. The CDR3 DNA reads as TGTGCCAGCAGCCAAACTGGCGGACTGGAACCAACCGGGGAGCTGTTTTTT. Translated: CASSQTGGLEPTGELFF.

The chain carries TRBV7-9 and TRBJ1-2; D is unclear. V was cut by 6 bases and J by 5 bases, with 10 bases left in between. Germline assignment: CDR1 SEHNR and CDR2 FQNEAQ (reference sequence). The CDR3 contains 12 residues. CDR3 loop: CASSSDWYGYTF. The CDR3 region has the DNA TGTGCCAGCAGTTCTGACTGGTATGGCTACACCTTC.

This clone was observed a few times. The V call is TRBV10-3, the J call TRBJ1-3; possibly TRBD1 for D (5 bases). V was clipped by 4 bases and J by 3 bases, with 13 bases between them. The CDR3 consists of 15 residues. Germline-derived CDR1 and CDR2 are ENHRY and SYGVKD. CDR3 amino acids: CAISVGVLDGNTIYF. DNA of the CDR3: TGTGCCATCAGTGTAGGGGTACTGGATGGAAACACCATATATTTT.

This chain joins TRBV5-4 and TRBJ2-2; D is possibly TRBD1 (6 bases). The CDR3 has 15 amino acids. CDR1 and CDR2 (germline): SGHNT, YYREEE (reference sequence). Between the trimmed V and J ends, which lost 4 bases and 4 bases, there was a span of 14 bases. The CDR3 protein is CASSRDRIGTGELFF. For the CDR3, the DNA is TGTGCCAGCAGCCGCGACAGGATCGGCACCGGGGAGCTGTTTTTT.